The text below deals with one T cell receptor (beta chain). The source of the sample is a study of blood T cell repertoires in COVID-19. Study background: T cells, B-cell-depleted T cells, or PBMCs provided the cDNA or gDNA that served as material.

Profiled with immunoSEQ multiplex PCR; TCRdb holds only in-frame clones, not every one. The sample has a few hundred thousand clones, 85% seen once; the top ten hold roughly a sixth. The study drew participants aged about 18 to 89 years from 24 US areas. The study assigned cohorts using participant-reported clinical history. Two negative PCRs, clearance, or symptom resolution characterized the recovered Cohort 3 donors. The TCR was taken from a man aged 40-55 years who had recovered from COVID-19. Material: PBMCs or T cells enriched from blood (not recorded which).

CDR3 nucleotides: TGTGCCAGCAGCCAGGCCTTAGGGGGGGCGGAGAACACCTTC. Encoded protein: CASSQALGGAENTF. The V call is TRBV3-1 (or the pseudogene TRBV3-2), the J call TRBJ1-2, with D maybe TRBD1 (6 bases). The CDR3 has 14 amino acids. The V and J ends lost 3 bases and 12 bases respectively, with 20 bases between them. CDR1 and CDR2 (germline): LGHDT, YNNKEL (reference sequence).